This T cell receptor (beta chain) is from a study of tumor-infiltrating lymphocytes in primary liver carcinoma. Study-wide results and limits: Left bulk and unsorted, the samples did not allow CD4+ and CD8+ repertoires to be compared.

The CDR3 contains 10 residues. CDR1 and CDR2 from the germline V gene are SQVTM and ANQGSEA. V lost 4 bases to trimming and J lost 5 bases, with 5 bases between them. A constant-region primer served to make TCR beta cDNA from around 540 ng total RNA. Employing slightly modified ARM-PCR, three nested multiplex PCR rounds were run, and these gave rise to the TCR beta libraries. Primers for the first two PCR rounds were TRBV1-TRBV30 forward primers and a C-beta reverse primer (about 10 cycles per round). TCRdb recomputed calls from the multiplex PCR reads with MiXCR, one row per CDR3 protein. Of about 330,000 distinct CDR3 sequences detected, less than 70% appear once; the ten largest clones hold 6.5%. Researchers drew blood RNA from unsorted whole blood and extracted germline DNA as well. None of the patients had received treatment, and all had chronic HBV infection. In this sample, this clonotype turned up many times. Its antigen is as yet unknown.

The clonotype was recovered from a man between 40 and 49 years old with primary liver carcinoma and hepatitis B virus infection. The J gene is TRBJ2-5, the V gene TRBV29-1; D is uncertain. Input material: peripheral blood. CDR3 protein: CSVGLETQYF. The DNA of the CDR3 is TGCAGCGTTGGTCTGGAGACCCAGTACTTC. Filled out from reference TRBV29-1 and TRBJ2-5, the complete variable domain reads SAVISQKPSRDICQRGTSLTIQCQVDSQVTMMFWYRQQPGQSLTLIATANQGSEATYESGFVIDKFPISRPNLTFSTLTVSNMSPEDSSIYLCSVGLETQYFGPGTRLLVL.